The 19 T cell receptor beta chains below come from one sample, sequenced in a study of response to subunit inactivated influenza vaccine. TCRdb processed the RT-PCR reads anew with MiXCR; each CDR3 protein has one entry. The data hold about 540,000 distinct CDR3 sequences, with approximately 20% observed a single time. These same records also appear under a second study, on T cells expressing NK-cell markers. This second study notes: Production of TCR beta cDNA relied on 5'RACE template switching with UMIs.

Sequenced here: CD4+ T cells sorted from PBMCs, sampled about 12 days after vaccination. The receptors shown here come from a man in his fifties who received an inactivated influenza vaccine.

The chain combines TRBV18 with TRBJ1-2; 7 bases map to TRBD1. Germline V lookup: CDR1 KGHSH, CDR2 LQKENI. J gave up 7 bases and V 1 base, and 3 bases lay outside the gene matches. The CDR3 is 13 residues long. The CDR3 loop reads CASSPQGAVGYTF. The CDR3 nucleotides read TGTGCCAGCTCACCACAGGGGGCAGTTGGCTACACCTTC.

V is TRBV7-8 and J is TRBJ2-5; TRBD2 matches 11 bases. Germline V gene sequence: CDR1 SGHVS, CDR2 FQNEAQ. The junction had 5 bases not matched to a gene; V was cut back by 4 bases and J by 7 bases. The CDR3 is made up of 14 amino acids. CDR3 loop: CASSWGLAERTQYF. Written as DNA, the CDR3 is TGTGCCAGCAGCTGGGGACTAGCGGAAAGGACCCAGTACTTC.

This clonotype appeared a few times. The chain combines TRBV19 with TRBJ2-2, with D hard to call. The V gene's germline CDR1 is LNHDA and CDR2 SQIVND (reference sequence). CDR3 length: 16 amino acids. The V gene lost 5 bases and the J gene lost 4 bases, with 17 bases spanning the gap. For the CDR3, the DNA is TGTGCCAGTAGTCGATCCCTGGGCCCCGGCACCGGGGAGCTGTTTTTT. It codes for CASSRSLGPGTGELFF.

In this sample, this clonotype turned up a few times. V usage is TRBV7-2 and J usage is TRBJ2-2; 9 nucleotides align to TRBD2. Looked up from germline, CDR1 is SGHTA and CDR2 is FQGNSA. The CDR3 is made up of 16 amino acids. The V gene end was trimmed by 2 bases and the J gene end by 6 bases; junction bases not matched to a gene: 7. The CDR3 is CASSLLAGGLPGELFF. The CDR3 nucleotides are TGTGCCAGCAGCTTATTGGCGGGGGGGCTTCCCGGGGAGCTGTTTTTT.

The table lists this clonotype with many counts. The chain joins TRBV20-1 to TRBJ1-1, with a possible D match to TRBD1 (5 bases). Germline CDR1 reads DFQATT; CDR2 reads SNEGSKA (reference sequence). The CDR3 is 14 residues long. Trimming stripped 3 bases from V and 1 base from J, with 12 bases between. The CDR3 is CSARGLGGNTEAFF. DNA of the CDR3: TGCAGTGCTAGGGGACTTGGGGGGAACACTGAAGCTTTCTTT.

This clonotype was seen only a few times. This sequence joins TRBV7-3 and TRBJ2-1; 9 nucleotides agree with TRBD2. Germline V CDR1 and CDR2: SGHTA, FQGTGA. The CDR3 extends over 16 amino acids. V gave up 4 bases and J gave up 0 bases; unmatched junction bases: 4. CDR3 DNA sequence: TGTGCCAGCAGCTCCCTTAGCGGGAGCTCCTACAATGAGCAGTTCTTC. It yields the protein CASSSLSGSSYNEQFF.

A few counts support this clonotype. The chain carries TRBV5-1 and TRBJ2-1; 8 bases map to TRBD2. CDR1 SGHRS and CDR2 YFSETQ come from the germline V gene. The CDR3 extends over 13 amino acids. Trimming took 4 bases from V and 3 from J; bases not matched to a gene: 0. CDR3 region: CASSSGSYNEQFF. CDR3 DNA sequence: TGCGCCAGCAGCAGCGGGAGCTACAATGAGCAGTTCTTC.

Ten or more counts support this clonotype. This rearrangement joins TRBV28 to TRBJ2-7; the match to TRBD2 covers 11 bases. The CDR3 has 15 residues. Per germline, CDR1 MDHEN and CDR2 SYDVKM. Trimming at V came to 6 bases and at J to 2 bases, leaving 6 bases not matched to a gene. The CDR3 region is CASRKRLAGPYEQYF. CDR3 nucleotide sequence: TGTGCCAGCAGAAAACGACTAGCGGGGCCCTACGAGCAGTACTTC.

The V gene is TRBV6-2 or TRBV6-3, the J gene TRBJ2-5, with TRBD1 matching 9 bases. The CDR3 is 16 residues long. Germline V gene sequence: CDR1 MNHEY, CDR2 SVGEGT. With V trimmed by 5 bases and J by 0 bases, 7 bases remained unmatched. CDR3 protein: CASSLGGQGYQETQYF. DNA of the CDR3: TGTGCCAGCAGTCTAGGGGGACAGGGTTACCAAGAGACCCAGTACTTC.

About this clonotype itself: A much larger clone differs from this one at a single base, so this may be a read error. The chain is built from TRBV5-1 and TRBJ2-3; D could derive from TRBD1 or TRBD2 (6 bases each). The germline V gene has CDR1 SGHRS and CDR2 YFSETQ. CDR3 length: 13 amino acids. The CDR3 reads CASSPGGTDTQDF. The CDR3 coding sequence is TGCGCCAGCAGCCCCGGGGGCACAGATACGCAGGATTTT.

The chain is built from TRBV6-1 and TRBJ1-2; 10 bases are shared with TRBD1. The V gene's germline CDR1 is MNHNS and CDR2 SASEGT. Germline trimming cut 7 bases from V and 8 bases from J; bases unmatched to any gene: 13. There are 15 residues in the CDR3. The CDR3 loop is CASKRGTGDSGGYTF. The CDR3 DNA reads TGTGCCAGCAAGCGCGGGACAGGGGACTCAGGGGGCTACACCTTC.

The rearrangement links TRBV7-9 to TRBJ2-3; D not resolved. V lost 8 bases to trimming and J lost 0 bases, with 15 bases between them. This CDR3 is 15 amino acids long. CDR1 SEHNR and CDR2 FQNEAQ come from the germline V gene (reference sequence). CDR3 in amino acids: CASHPGVGSTDTQYF. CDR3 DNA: TGTGCCAGCCACCCCGGAGTGGGTAGCACAGATACGCAGTATTTT.

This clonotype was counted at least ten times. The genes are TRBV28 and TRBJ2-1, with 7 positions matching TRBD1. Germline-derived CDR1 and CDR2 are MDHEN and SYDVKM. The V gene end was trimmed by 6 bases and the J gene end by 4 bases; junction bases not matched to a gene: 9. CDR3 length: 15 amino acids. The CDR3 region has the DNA TGTGCCAGCAGCGGAAGGGACAGAAGATACAATGAGCAGTTCTTC. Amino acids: CASSGRDRRYNEQFF.

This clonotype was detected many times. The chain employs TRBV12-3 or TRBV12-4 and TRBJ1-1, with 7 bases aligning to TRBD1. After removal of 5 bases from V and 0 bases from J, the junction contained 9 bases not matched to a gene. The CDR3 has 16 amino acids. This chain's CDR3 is CASSTKGARMNTEAFF. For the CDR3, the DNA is TGTGCCAGCAGTACAAAGGGGGCCCGAATGAACACTGAAGCTTTCTTT.

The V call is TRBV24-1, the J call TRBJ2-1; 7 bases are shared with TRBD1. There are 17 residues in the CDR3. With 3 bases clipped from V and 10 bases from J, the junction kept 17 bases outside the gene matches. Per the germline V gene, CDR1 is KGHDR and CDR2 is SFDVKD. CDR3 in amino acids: CATSDPRGQLLQNEQFF. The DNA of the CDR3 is TGTGCCACCAGTGATCCCCGGGGACAGCTATTACAAAACGAGCAGTTCTTC.

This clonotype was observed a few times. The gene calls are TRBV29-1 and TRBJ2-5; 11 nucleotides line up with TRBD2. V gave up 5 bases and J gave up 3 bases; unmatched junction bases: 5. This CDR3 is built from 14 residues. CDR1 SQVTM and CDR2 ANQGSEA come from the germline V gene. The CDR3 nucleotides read TGCAGCGTTCTAGCGGGAGGAGGTAAAGAGACCCAGTACTTC. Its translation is CSVLAGGGKETQYF.

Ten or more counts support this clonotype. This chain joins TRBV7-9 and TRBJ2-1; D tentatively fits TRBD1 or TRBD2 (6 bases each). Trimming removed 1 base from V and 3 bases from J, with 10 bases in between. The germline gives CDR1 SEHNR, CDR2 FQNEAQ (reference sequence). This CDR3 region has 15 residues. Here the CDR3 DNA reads TGTGCCAGCAGCTTAGTAGGGGGAGGCTACAATGAGCAGTTCTTC. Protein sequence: CASSLVGGGYNEQFF. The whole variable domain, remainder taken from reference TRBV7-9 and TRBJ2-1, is DTGVSQNPRHKITKRGQNVTFRCDPISEHNRLYWYRQTLGQGPEFLTYFQNEAQLEKSRLLSDRFSAERPKGSFSTLEIQRTEQGDSAMYLCASSLVGGGYNEQFFGPGTRLTVL.

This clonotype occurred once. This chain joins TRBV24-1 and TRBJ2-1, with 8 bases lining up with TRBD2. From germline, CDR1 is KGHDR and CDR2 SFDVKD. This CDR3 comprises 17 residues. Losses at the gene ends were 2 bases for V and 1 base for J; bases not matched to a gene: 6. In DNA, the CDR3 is TGTGCCACCAGTGATTCCCGGGGGGGTTTATCCTACAATGAGCAGTTCTTC. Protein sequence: CATSDSRGGLSYNEQFF.

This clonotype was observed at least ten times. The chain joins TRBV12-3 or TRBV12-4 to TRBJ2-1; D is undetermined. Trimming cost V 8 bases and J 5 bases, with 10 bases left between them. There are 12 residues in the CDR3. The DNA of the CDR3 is TGTGCCAGCGGGTCCAATAACAATGAGCAGTTCTTC. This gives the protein CASGSNNNEQFF.